The clone carrying this T cell receptor (beta chain) was recorded many times. Its antigen remains unknown. The library was designed around alpha chains, so this beta chain is a stray read whose abundance carries little weight. Time point specified: sample taken at primary tumor resection. Samples were donated by 72 untreated early-stage non-small cell lung cancer patients. Germline CDR1 reads LNHDA; CDR2 reads SQIVND (reference sequence). The CDR3 consists of 17 residues. V was shortened by 5 bases and J by 9 bases, with 26 bases between the two germline ends. A distinct unique molecular identifier was carried by each TCR cDNA molecule. TCRdb analysed the 5' RACE reads with MiXCR anew, one entry per CDR3 protein. Of roughly 19,000 distinct CDR3 sequences listed, almost 6% are singletons. These data come from a study of spatial heterogeneity in lung cancer. Turning to the study itself: Raw-read counts averaged over ten per unique TCR and UMI combination. Whole-study findings and limits: Counts of expanded alpha and beta TCRs within tumors tracked the tumor nonsynonymous mutation count. Ubiquitous and regional nonsynonymous mutations were tracked by counts of ubiquitous and regional expanded TCRs, respectively.

J is TRBJ2-1 and V is TRBV19; TRBD1 or TRBD2 may be the D gene (6 bases each). This TCR was sampled from a female donor with early-stage non-small cell lung cancer. The sample here was lung tumor tissue, taken at surgery. The CDR3 reads CASSRGGWQIPIGEQFF. In DNA form, the CDR3 reads TGTGCCAGTAGTCGAGGGGGGTGGCAGATTCCAATTGGTGAGCAGTTCTTC.